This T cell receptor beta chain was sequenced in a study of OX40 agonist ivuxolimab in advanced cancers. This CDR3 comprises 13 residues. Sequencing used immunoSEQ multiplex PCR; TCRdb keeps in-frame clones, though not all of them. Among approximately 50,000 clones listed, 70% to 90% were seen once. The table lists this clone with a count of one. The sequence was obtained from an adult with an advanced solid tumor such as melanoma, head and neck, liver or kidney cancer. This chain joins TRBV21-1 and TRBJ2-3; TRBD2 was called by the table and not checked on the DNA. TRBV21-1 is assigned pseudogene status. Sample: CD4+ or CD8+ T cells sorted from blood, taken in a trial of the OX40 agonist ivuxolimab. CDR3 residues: CASTALARDTQYF. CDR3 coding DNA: TGTGCCAGCACCGCACTAGCTCGGGATACGCAGTATTTT.